Described below is a single T cell receptor (beta chain) sequence and its context. The sample holds a few counts of this clone. Its antigen is unknown. Base quality data are lacking; no much larger clone is found one base away. The data were obtained in a study of blood T cell repertoires in COVID-19 (dated by TCRdb to 2018 to 2021). Regarding the study in general: Samples from collaborators originated in the United States, Italy and Spain and spanned both the acute and convalescent phases of COVID-19. The material from the prospective study consisted of cDNA or gDNA derived from T cells, B-cell-depleted T cells, or PBMCs. Deeply sampled blood TCRbeta repertoires from subjects exposed to, actively infected with, or recovered from COVID-19 were included in the dataset. A freely available public database, intended as a resource for researchers studying the immune response to SARS-CoV-2, is where the repertoires were released. The samples were drawn from two sources: the first 160 participants of the ongoing ImmuneRACE study, and fewer than 1,500 subjects contributed by 6 global collaborators. Sample metadata almost always included a de-identified subject ID, COVID-19 status, age in years and sex. Where available, HLA class I and class II types were obtained from metadata supplied by the sample provider rather than from assay-based typing. The full study reports these points: How much clinical and demographic metadata was included differed by source and by participant, and the metadata was provided uncurated.

TCRbeta CDR3 regions were amplified from genomic DNA by means of the immunoSEQ Assay, a bias-controlled multiplex PCR. The published analysis was carried out like this. The number of nucleated cells in each sample was estimated by amplification of reference gene primers within the assay. To quantify the absolute abundance of each unique TCRbeta CDR3 rearrangement, sequence reads were collapsed and filtered. Productive Simpson clonality was computed per sample as the square root of Simpson's diversity index over productive rearrangements. TCRdb limited this immuneACCESS table to in-frame rearrangements with V and J called. A share of clones is missing; checked studies link under half to unresolved V genes, and the rest is unexplained. The D gene and trimming were derived from the DNA, and the V and J assignments and clone size from that table. The sample table holds about 220,000 clones, of which about 79% were seen once. About 9% of the sample is taken by the ten largest.

Each collaborating institution followed its own protocols to collect whole blood in K2EDTA tubes. For TCRbeta analysis, collaborators shipped samples in one of three forms: frozen whole blood, isolated PBMCs, or DNA extracted from either of those sample types. From its cysteine to its phenylalanine, the CDR3 spans 15 amino acids. Just CDR3 DNA is preserved here, 45 bases in frame from base 1. The germline V gene provides CDR1 SGHRS and CDR2 YFSETQ. V is trimmed back by 2 bases and J by 0 bases, and the junction contains 2 bases that no gene match accounts for. The receptor was isolated from a man aged 45-60 years with active or convalescent COVID-19. The V gene is TRBV5-1 and the J gene is TRBJ1-3; 7 nucleotides in the junction match TRBD1. Sequencing was performed on peripheral blood. The CDR3 loop reads CASSLQGNSGNTIYF. The sequenced DNA: TGCGCCAGCAGCTTACAGGGGAACTCTGGAAACACCATATATTTT.